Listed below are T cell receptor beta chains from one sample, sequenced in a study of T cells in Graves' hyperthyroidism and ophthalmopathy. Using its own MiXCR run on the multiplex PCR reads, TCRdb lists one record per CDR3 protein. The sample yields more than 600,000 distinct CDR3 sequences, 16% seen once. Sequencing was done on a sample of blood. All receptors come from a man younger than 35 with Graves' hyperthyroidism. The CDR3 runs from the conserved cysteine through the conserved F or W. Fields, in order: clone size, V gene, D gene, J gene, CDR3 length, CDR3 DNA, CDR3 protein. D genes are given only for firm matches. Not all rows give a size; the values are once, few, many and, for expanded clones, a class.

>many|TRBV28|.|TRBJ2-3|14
TGTGCCAGCAGTTCGCGGCCCCGCGGGGATACGCAGTATTTT
CASSSRPRGDTQYF
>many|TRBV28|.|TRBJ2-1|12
TGTGCCAGCAGCTGGCCTGGGCGGCCCCAGTTCTTC
CASSWPGRPQFF
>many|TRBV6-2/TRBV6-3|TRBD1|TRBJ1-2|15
TGTGCCAGCAGTTACGTCGGGACAGCTAACTATGGCTACACCTTC
CASSYVGTANYGYTF
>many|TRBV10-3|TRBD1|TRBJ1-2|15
TGTGCCATCAGTGACCCGACAGGGGGCCTCTATGGCTACACCTTC
CAISDPTGGLYGYTF
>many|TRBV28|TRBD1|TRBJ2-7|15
TGTGCCAGCAACTACAGGATTACAGGGGGCAATGAGCAGTACTTC
CASNYRITGGNEQYF
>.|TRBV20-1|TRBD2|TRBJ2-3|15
TGCAGTGCCAGGGGCGGGAGGGCCTCCACAGATACGCAGTATTTT
CSARGGRASTDTQYF
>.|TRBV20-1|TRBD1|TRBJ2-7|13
TGCAGTGCTAAGGGACAGGGTATTTACGAGCAGTACTTC
CSAKGQGIYEQYF
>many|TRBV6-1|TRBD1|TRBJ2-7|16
TGTGCCAGCAGTCTCCCGACCGGGACAGGGGTCGACGAGCAGTACTTC
CASSLPTGTGVDEQYF
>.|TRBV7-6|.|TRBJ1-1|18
TGTGCCAGCAGCTTAAGAAGAGTCAATCCTGGGGGGAACACTGAAGCTTTCTTT
CASSLRRVNPGGNTEAFF
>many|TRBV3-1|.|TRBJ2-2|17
TGTGCCAGCAGCCGGGGCTCTGGGGCTTTGAACACCGGGGAGCTGTTTTTT
CASSRGSGALNTGELFF
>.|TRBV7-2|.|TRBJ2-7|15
TGTGCCAGCAGCTTATTAGCCTCGACGAGGAACGAGCAGTACTTC
CASSLLASTRNEQYF
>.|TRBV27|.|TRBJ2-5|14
TGTGCCAGCAGTCCCACGCCCGTGGGAGAGACCCAGTACTTC
CASSPTPVGETQYF
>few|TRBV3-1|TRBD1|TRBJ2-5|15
TGTGCCAGCAGCTTGCGCCGGGACAGGGAAGAGACCCAGTACTTC
CASSLRRDREETQYF
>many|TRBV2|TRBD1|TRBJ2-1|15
TGTGCCAGCAGAGCCCTCGGGACAGGGGGCAATGAGCAGTTCTTC
CASRALGTGGNEQFF
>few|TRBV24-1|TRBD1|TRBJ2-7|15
TGTGCCACCAGTGACCCGGGACAGGGCCACTACGAGCAGTACTTC
CATSDPGQGHYEQYF
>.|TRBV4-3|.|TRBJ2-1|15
TGCGCCAGCAGCCAAGAATCCTTATCCTACAATGAGCAGTTCTTC
CASSQESLSYNEQFF
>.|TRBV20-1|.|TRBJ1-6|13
TGCAGTGCTAGAGGAAGCTCAAATTCACCCCTCCACTTT
CSARGSSNSPLHF
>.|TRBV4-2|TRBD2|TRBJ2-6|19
TGTGCCAGCAGCCAAGATTTTGGCGGGAGGGCCTCCGGGGCCAACGTCCTGACTTTC
CASSQDFGGRASGANVLTF
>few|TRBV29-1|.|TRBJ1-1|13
TGCAGCGTTGGAGTAACAGTGAACACTGAAGCTTTCTTT
CSVGVTVNTEAFF
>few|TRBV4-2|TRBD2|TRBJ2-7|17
TGTGCCAGCAGCCCACCCCGGGCCACTAGCGGGTCCTACGAGCAGTACTTC
CASSPPRATSGSYEQYF
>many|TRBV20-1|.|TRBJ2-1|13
TGCAGTGCTTCCGATTATGGGGACAATGAGCAGTTCTTC
CSASDYGDNEQFF
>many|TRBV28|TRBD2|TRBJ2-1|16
TGTGCCAGCAACTACCTAGCGGGAGCCTCCTACAATGAGCAGTTCTTC
CASNYLAGASYNEQFF
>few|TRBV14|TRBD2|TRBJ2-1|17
TGTGCCAGCAGCCTGATAATAGGGCTAGCGGGAAACAATGAGCAGTTCTTC
CASSLIIGLAGNNEQFF
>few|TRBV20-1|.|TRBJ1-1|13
TGCAGTGCTAGAGAGGACAGCCTCACTGAAGCTTTCTTT
CSAREDSLTEAFF
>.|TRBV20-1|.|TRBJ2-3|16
TGCAGTGCTAGAGAGGGGGCCTACCTTAGCACAGATACGCAGTATTTT
CSAREGAYLSTDTQYF
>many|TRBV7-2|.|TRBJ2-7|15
TGTGCCAGCAGCCCATATGGCGGATTCTCCTACGAGCAGTACTTC
CASSPYGGFSYEQYF
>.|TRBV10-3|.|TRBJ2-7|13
TGTGCCATCAGTGAGTCGACCAGGTGGGAGCAGTACTTC
CAISESTRWEQYF
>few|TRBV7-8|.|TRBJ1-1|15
TGTGCCAGCAGCCGCTGGGGCCGAGTGGACACTGAAGCTTTCTTT
CASSRWGRVDTEAFF
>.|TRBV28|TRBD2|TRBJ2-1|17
TGTGCCAGCAGTTTATGGAGTCTAGCGGGGTCTTACAATGAGCAGTTCTTC
CASSLWSLAGSYNEQFF
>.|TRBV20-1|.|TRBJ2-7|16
TGCAGTGCTAGAGATAATCGCAACGGGAGAATCTACGAGCAGTACTTC
CSARDNRNGRIYEQYF
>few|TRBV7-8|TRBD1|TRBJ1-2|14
TGTGCCAGCAGCCTAAGCGGGACAGCCAGAGGCTACACCTTC
CASSLSGTARGYTF
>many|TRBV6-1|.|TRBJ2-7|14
TGTGCCAGCAGTTATGGGTCACACGGGGACGAGCAGTACTTC
CASSYGSHGDEQYF
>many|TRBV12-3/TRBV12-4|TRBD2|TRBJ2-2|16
TGTGCCAGCAGCCGCGCCACTAGCGGTAACACCGGGGAGCTGTTTTTT
CASSRATSGNTGELFF
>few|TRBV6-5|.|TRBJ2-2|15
TGTGCCAGCAGTTACGGACCGAGGGTCACCGGGGAGCTGTTTTTT
CASSYGPRVTGELFF
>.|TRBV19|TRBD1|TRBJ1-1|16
TGTGCCAGTAGTTGGACAGGGTTAGGCCAAAACACTGAAGCTTTCTTT
CASSWTGLGQNTEAFF
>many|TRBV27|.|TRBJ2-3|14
TGTGCCAGCAGTTTATCGGAAGGAACAGATACGCAGTATTTT
CASSLSEGTDTQYF
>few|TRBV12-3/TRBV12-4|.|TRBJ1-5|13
TGTGCCAGCAGTTTAAGGAGTGATCAGCCCCAGCATTTT
CASSLRSDQPQHF
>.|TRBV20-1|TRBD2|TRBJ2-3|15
TGCAGTGCCCGCATCACTAGCGGGAACACAGATACGCAGTATTTT
CSARITSGNTDTQYF
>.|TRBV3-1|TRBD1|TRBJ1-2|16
TGTGCCAGCAGCCAAGGGGAGGGGGCTACGAGCTATGGCTACACCTTC
CASSQGEGATSYGYTF
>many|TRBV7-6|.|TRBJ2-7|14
TGTGCCAGCAGCGGTCTAGGCGGGAAGAACGAGCAGTACTTC
CASSGLGGKNEQYF
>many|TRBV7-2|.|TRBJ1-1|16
TGTGCCAGCAGCTTAGTCGGGGGCGCGATGGCCACTGAAGCTTTCTTT
CASSLVGGAMATEAFF
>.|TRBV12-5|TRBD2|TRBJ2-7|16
TGTGCTAGTGGTTTGGCGCTGGGACTAGCGGACTACGAGCAGTACTTC
CASGLALGLADYEQYF
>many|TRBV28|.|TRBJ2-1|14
TGTGCCAGCTCGGGACCAGAGACCTACAATGAGCAGTTCTTC
CASSGPETYNEQFF
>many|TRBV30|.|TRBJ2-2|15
TGTGCCTGGAGTGTAGTTCCGGAGAACACCGGGGAGCTGTTTTTT
CAWSVVPENTGELFF
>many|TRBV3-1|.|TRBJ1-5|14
TGTGCCAGCAGCCAAGTTTTGTGGGGGCAGCCCCAGCATTTT
CASSQVLWGQPQHF
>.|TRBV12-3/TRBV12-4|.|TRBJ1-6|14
TGTGCCAGCAGTGGCTCCGGGACCGGTGGGGCCCTCCACTTT
CASSGSGTGGALHF
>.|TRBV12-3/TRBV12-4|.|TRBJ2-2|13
TGTGCCAGCAGTTTATTTCACGCCGGGGAGCTGTTTTTT
CASSLFHAGELFF
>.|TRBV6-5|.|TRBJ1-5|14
TGTGCCAGCAGTTACTCGAGTGGGGCAGAGCCCCAGCATTTT
CASSYSSGAEPQHF
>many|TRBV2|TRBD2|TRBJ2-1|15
TGTGCCAGCACAGGCGGGACTACTTTTTACAATGAGCAGTTCTTC
CASTGGTTFYNEQFF
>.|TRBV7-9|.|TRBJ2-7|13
TGTGCCAGCCAGCTGGGCAGGACTTACGAGCAGTACTTC
CASQLGRTYEQYF
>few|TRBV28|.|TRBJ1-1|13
TGTGCCAGCAGTGCTAGCTCCAGCACTGAAGCTTTCTTT
CASSASSSTEAFF
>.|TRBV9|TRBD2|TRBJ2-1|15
TGTGCCAGCAGCCCGCGACTAGCGGGAGTCAATGAGCAGTTCTTC
CASSPRLAGVNEQFF